Below, 16 T cell receptor beta chains from the same sample are listed, as sequenced in a study of vaccination and CD4 T cells after COVID-19. No antigen is known for these receptors. Treatment: approximately nine-day PBMC culture with coronavirus spike peptide pools or control peptides (ViraFEST assay). Cultured CD4+ T cells had their DNA profiled by the Oncomine TCR Beta short-read assay. One entry per CDR3 protein, called by TCRdb with MiXCR from the PCR reads. The data contain around 13,000 distinct CDR3 sequences, 35% to 40% of them singletons. Sequencing input: cultured CD4+ T cells from blood. The source of these receptors is a human donor with COVID-19.

The chain combines TRBV12-3 or TRBV12-4 with TRBJ2-6, with D unclear. The CDR3 is 14 residues long. The germline V and J ends were trimmed by 3 bases and 4 bases, with 7 bases remaining between them. CDR3 DNA: TGTGCCAGCAGTTTGGCAGGCGGGGCCAACGTCCTGACTTTC. This translates into CASSLAGGANVLTF.

This clonotype was observed a handful of times. This chain links TRBV20-1 with TRBJ1-1; unclear D gene. The CDR3 covers 15 residues. The V end lost 4 bases, the J end lost 0 bases, and 15 bases lay between the germline ends. Germline CDR1 DFQATT, CDR2 SNEGSKA (reference sequence). The DNA of the CDR3 is TGCAGTGCTAACCGGGCCACACCAATGAACACTGAAGCTTTCTTT. This sequence encodes CSANRATPMNTEAFF.

The chain joins TRBV5-4 to TRBJ2-5; D not resolved. V shed 7 bases and J shed 1 base, with 14 bases lying between them. The CDR3 consists of 14 residues. Looked up from germline, CDR1 is SGHNT and CDR2 is YYREEE (reference sequence). This CDR3 is CASSLRSAQETQYF. In nucleotides, the CDR3 is TGTGCCAGCTCCCTTAGGTCAGCCCAAGAGACCCAGTACTTC.

This clonotype was seen a handful of times. This sequence joins TRBV25-1 and TRBJ2-5, with 7 positions matching TRBD1. CDR3 length: 14 residues. Trimming removed 3 bases from V and 2 bases from J; junction bases left unmatched: 3. Germline CDR1 and CDR2: MGHDK and SYGVNS. The CDR3 region has the DNA TGTGCCAGCAGTGACCCGGGACAGCAAGAGACCCAGTACTTC. It specifies CASSDPGQQETQYF.

The CDR3 reads CASSPYPGAESSYEQYF. The DNA for the CDR3 is TGTGCCAGCAGCCCCTATCCCGGGGCCGAGAGCTCCTACGAGCAGTACTTC. The V call is TRBV7-6, the J call TRBJ2-7; possibly TRBD1 or TRBD2 for D (5 bases each). The V gene lost 5 bases and the J gene lost 0 bases, with 20 bases spanning the gap. This CDR3 comprises 17 residues. Per germline, CDR1 SGHVS and CDR2 FNYEAQ. The full variable domain, completed using reference TRBV7-6 and TRBJ2-7, is GAGVSQSPRYKVTKRGQDVALRCDPISGHVSLYWYRQALGQGPEFLTYFNYEAQQDKSGLPNDRFSAERPEGSISTLTIQRTEQRDSAMYRCASSPYPGAESSYEQYFGPGTRLTVT.

The V gene is TRBV6-1, the J gene TRBJ2-7; D not resolved. This CDR3 spans 11 amino acids. Germline loops: CDR1 MNHNS, CDR2 SASEGT. The V end was cut by 6 bases, the J end by 6 bases, with 9 bases between. The CDR3 loop is CASSQKSEQYF. The CDR3 region has the DNA TGTGCCAGCAGCCAAAAGTCCGAGCAGTACTTC.

The chain carries TRBV7-6 and TRBJ2-7, with 10 bases identical to TRBD1. CDR3 size: 16 residues. Germline loops: CDR1 SGHVS, CDR2 FNYEAQ. Trimming took 5 bases from V and 6 from J; bases not matched to a gene: 13. CDR3: CASSVKSGTGVAEQYF. The CDR3 DNA is TGTGCCAGCAGCGTAAAATCCGGGACAGGGGTTGCCGAGCAGTACTTC.

This chain uses TRBV2 with TRBJ1-3, with D possibly matching TRBD1 (6 bases). CDR1 and CDR2 (germline): SNHLY, FYNNEI. The CDR3 is 14 amino acids. V dropped 4 bases and J dropped 3 bases, with 10 bases sitting between them. The CDR3: CASSVGGLGNTIYF. The CDR3 bases are TGTGCCAGCAGTGTAGGGGGGCTTGGAAACACCATATATTTT.

The genes are TRBV24-1 and TRBJ1-5, with TRBD1 as a possible D gene (5 bases). Trimming took 2 bases from V and 4 from J, leaving 11 bases between them. Germline lookup yields CDR1 KGHDR and CDR2 SFDVKD. CDR3 length: 15 amino acids. CDR3 coding DNA: TGTGCCACCAGTGATTCAGGGTCGGGAAATCAGCCCCAGCATTTT. It codes for CATSDSGSGNQPQHF.

This clonotype was found a few times. The V call is TRBV7-6, the J call TRBJ2-7; D unclear. Per the germline V gene, CDR1 is SGHVS and CDR2 is FNYEAQ. This CDR3 comprises 13 residues. Trimming left V 5 bases short and J 9 bases short, with 17 bases between. The CDR3 DNA reads TGTGCCAGCAGCGCCGACCTCTCCGGTTCGCAGTACTTC. Translation: CASSADLSGSQYF. The entire variable domain, with the rest obtained from reference TRBV7-6 and TRBJ2-7, is as follows: GAGVSQSPRYKVTKRGQDVALRCDPISGHVSLYWYRQALGQGPEFLTYFNYEAQQDKSGLPNDRFSAERPEGSISTLTIQRTEQRDSAMYRCASSADLSGSQYFGPGTRLTVT.

The chain links TRBV6-1 to TRBJ2-7, with TRBD1 identical over 8 bases. This CDR3 contains 15 residues. V shed 3 bases and J 0 bases; nucleotides not matched to a gene: 4. In germline, CDR1 is MNHNS, CDR2 SASEGT. The CDR3 region is CASSDRGPNSYEQYF. CDR3 DNA sequence: TGTGCCAGCAGTGACAGGGGGCCCAACTCCTACGAGCAGTACTTC.

The chain uses TRBV12-3 or TRBV12-4 and TRBJ1-1, with D perhaps TRBD1 (5 bases). The CDR3 totals 17 residues. Trimming shortened V by 7 bases and J by 0 bases, and 21 bases separated the two germline ends. The CDR3 bases are TGTGCCAGCACCGCTGGGGCCATGGGTGGGATGAACACTGAAGCTTTCTTT. Protein: CASTAGAMGGMNTEAFF.

The rearrangement uses TRBV6-5 and TRBJ2-3; a weak D match, TRBD2 (6 bases). Germline values: CDR1 MNHEY, CDR2 SVGAGI. There are 15 residues in the CDR3. Trimming took 2 bases from V and 0 from J, leaving 9 bases between them. The CDR3 DNA follows: TGTGCCAGCAGTTACCGTAGCGGAAGCACAGATACGCAGTATTTT. Residues: CASSYRSGSTDTQYF.

The rearrangement joins TRBV6-1 to TRBJ2-5; D tentatively fits TRBD1 or TRBD2 (5 bases each). The V and J ends lost 7 bases and 3 bases respectively, with 15 bases between them. CDR3 length: 14 residues. Per germline, CDR1 MNHNS and CDR2 SASEGT. CDR3 sequence (DNA): TGTGCCAGCACTCAAAGAGGGGCGGAAGAGACCCAGTACTTC. It yields the protein CASTQRGAEETQYF.

This clonotype was seen a few times. The V gene is TRBV6-5, the J gene TRBJ2-7; D gene uncertain. The CDR3 totals 14 residues. Trimming took off 4 bases at V and 5 bases at J, with 15 bases between the two ends. The germline V gene encodes CDR1 MNHEY and CDR2 SVGAGI. The CDR3 bases are TGTGCCAGCAGTTCGCCTCGGATGGGCGACGAGCAGTACTTC. It specifies CASSSPRMGDEQYF.

The rearrangement links TRBV6-1 to TRBJ2-3, with 7 nucleotides matching TRBD2. The CDR3 is 15 residues long. Germline V CDR1 and CDR2: MNHNS, SASEGT. V lost 6 bases and J lost 2; bases outside the gene matches: 8. CDR3 nucleotides: TGTGCCAGCAGCCAAAGCGGGGCTGTCACAGATACGCAGTATTTT. The encoded protein is CASSQSGAVTDTQYF.